These 27 T cell receptor beta chains came from one sample sequenced in a study of blood T cell repertoires in COVID-19. The method was immunoSEQ multiplex PCR; TCRdb's version includes in-frame clones alone and lacks a portion of them. The table records 25,000 to 30,000 clones, roughly 83% of them present only once. The sequenced sample consisted of peripheral blood. These TCRs come from a man older than 75 with active COVID-19.

This chain uses TRBV27 with TRBJ2-5; 11 positions match TRBD2. The CDR3 has 16 residues. Per germline, CDR1 MNHEY and CDR2 SMNVEV (reference sequence). Trimming took 0 bases from V and 2 from J; bases not matched to a gene: 2. The CDR3 is CASSLSTSGVQETQYF. For the CDR3, the DNA is TGTGCCAGCAGTTTATCGACTAGCGGGGTACAAGAGACCCAGTACTTC.

The chain carries TRBV7-2 and TRBJ2-7; tentative D call: TRBD2 (6 bases). The ends were cut back, 1 base at V and 6 bases at J, with 16 bases in the middle. The germline CDR1 and CDR2 sequences are SGHTA and FQGNSA. The CDR3 is made up of 15 amino acids. The CDR3 nucleotides read TGTGCCAGCAGCTTAGTAGCCGGGGCGCGGGGCGAGCAGTACTTC. It codes for CASSLVAGARGEQYF.

The chain recombines TRBV6-5 with TRBJ2-7, with a tentative D call TRBD2 (5 bases). The V gene's germline CDR1 is MNHEY and CDR2 SVGAGI. The CDR3 runs 12 residues. Trimming pared 6 bases from V and 7 bases from J, leaving 13 bases between. In DNA, the CDR3 is TGTGCCAGCAGCTCGAGGGTCGGGGAGCAGTACTTC. It translates to CASSSRVGEQYF.

The CDR3 DNA sequence: TGTGCCACCAGTGAGGGTAGCGGTGGGGCTCAAGAGACCCAGTACTTC. The encoded protein is CATSEGSGGAQETQYF. V gene TRBV24-1 combines with J gene TRBJ2-5, with D tentatively TRBD2 (6 bases). The CDR3 loop spans 16 amino acids. Trimming took off 4 bases at V and 2 bases at J, with 16 bases between the two ends. Germline CDR1 is KGHDR and CDR2 is SFDVKD.

V gene TRBV7-2 combines with J gene TRBJ1-4; 7 nucleotides agree with TRBD1. The germline V gene encodes CDR1 SGHTA and CDR2 FQGNSA. This CDR3 has 16 amino acids. V lost 1 base and J lost 0; bases outside the gene matches: 2. Written as DNA, the CDR3 is TGTGCCAGCAGCTTAGGACAGGGTCCAACTAATGAAAAACTGTTTTTT. Translation: CASSLGQGPTNEKLFF. The full variable domain, completed using reference TRBV7-2 and TRBJ1-4, is GAGVSQSPSNKVTEKGKDVELRCDPISGHTALYWYRQSLGQGLEFLIYFQGNSAPDKSGLPSDRFSAERTGGSVSTLTIQRTQQEDSAVYLCASSLGQGPTNEKLFFGSGTQLSVL.

The chain couples TRBV5-1 to TRBJ2-5; 15 nucleotides align to TRBD2. This CDR3 has 20 residues. Germline CDR1 and CDR2: SGHRS and YFSETQ. The V and J ends lost 4 bases and 4 bases, in that order; junction bases with no gene match: 17. Here the CDR3 reads CASSPRDTGGLAGGRETQYF. The DNA of the CDR3 is TGCGCCAGCAGCCCGCGGGACACAGGGGGACTAGCGGGGGGCCGAGAGACCCAGTACTTC.

This clone has a single count. The V gene is TRBV6-5, the J gene TRBJ2-2; D remains ambiguous. This CDR3 comprises 13 residues. Deletions cut 8 bases from V and 0 bases from J, with 7 bases between. Germline CDR1 MNHEY, CDR2 SVGAGI. Written as DNA, the CDR3 is TGTGCCAGCCGCTCAGCGAACACCGGGGAGCTGTTTTTT. Translating it yields CASRSANTGELFF.

The chain has TRBV27 and TRBJ2-1, with 8 positions matching TRBD2. V lost 9 bases to trimming and J lost 4 bases; unmatched junction nucleotides: 11. CDR1 and CDR2 (germline): MNHEY, SMNVEV (reference sequence). The CDR3 totals 15 residues. For the CDR3, the DNA is TGTGCCAGTAAGATGGGCAGCGGGGGTTACAATGAGCAGTTCTTC. It codes for CASKMGSGGYNEQFF.

V is TRBV30 and J is TRBJ1-2; D is ambiguous. Per germline, CDR1 GTSNPN and CDR2 SVGIG (reference sequence). V was cut by 1 base and J by 2 bases, with 11 bases left in between. The CDR3 loop spans 14 amino acids. The CDR3 is CAWSAGARNYGYTF. The CDR3 coding sequence is TGTGCCTGGAGTGCCGGCGCCAGGAACTATGGCTACACCTTC.

The chain uses TRBV7-3 and TRBJ1-6; D may be TRBD1 (5 bases). In germline, CDR1 is SGHTA, CDR2 FQGTGA. This CDR3 has 16 residues. V was trimmed by 5 bases and J by 9 bases, leaving 20 bases between them. CDR3 region: CASSPPIGGWFSPLHF. CDR3 nucleotides: TGTGCCAGCAGCCCACCAATCGGGGGGTGGTTTTCACCCCTCCACTTT.

The rearrangement uses TRBV5-5 and TRBJ2-1; possibly TRBD2 for D (6 bases). Deletions cut 1 base from V and 0 bases from J, with 11 bases between. There are 16 residues in the CDR3. Per germline, CDR1 SGHKS and CDR2 YYEKEE (reference sequence). CDR3 amino acids: CASSLTGEFSYNEQFF. CDR3 nucleotide sequence: TGTGCCAGCAGCTTGACGGGGGAGTTCTCCTACAATGAGCAGTTCTTC.

V and J are TRBV3-1 (or the pseudogene TRBV3-2) and TRBJ2-7; a weak D match, TRBD1 (5 bases). CDR3 length equals 12 residues. The germline CDR1 and CDR2 sequences are LGHDT and YNNKEL (reference sequence). V lost 5 bases, J lost 3 bases, and 8 bases lay in between. Here the CDR3 reads CASSLTGYEQYF. The CDR3, as DNA: TGTGCCAGCAGCTTAACAGGCTACGAGCAGTACTTC.

V gene TRBV5-4 combines with J gene TRBJ2-1; 12 nucleotides align to TRBD2. CDR1 is SGHNT, CDR2 YYREEE, per germline (reference sequence). The V and J ends lost 4 bases and 7 bases, in that order; junction bases with no gene match: 9. The CDR3 consists of 16 residues. This CDR3 is CASSPEALAGGNEQFF. Here the CDR3 DNA reads TGTGCCAGCAGCCCCGAGGCGCTAGCGGGGGGGAATGAGCAGTTCTTC.

The chain carries TRBV30 and TRBJ1-1; TRBD1 is a possible D gene (6 bases). Germline CDR1 GTSNPN, CDR2 SVGIG (reference sequence). Trimming removed 1 base at V and 1 base at J, with 10 bases between. This CDR3 has 14 amino acids. CDR3 DNA: TGTGCCTGGAGTGCGGGACACCAGAACACTGAAGCTTTCTTT. This gives the protein CAWSAGHQNTEAFF.

The rearrangement joins TRBV5-4 to TRBJ2-3; 7 bases line up with TRBD2. Losses at the gene ends were 2 bases for V and 0 bases for J; bases not matched to a gene: 9. Germline V gene data show CDR1 as SGHNT and CDR2 as YYREEE (reference sequence). This CDR3 has 17 amino acids. The CDR3 here is CASSFGGITPSTDTQYF. The DNA for the CDR3 is TGTGCCAGCAGCTTCGGGGGGATAACTCCTAGCACAGATACGCAGTATTTT.

This clone was picked up one time. This chain links TRBV9 with TRBJ1-2; 10 bases agree with TRBD1. Germline V gene lookup returns CDR1 SGDLS and CDR2 YYNGEE. Germline trimming cut 3 bases from V and 2 bases from J; bases unmatched to any gene: 7. The CDR3 runs to 16 residues. The CDR3 DNA reads TGTGCCAGCAGCGCCGCCGGGACAGGGGAAAACTATGGCTACACCTTC. It translates to CASSAAGTGENYGYTF.

This chain connects TRBV6-6 to TRBJ2-6, with D unresolved. Between the trimmed V and J ends, which lost 0 bases and 4 bases, there was a span of 7 bases. Germline-derived CDR1 and CDR2 are MNHNY and SVGAGI (reference sequence). CDR3 length equals 15 residues. DNA for the CDR3: TGTGCCAGCAGTTACTCGAGTTCAGGGGCCAACGTCCTGACTTTC. Translated: CASSYSSSGANVLTF.

The chain links TRBV15 to TRBJ2-6, with 7 bases lining up with TRBD1. CDR3 length: 18 residues. The V gene end was trimmed by 1 base and the J gene end by 4 bases; junction bases not matched to a gene: 10. Per germline, CDR1 LNHNV and CDR2 YYDKDF (reference sequence). CDR3 region: CATSRGKTGADGANVLTF. The CDR3 coding sequence is TGTGCCACCAGCAGAGGGAAAACAGGGGCAGACGGGGCCAACGTCCTGACTTTC.

Concerning this clone: At one boundary the junction diverges from the germline segment, which might be a read error. The chain joins TRBV18 to TRBJ1-3; 8 bases are shared with TRBD1. The length of the CDR3 is 16 residues. The germline CDR1 and CDR2 sequences are KGHSH and LQKENI. The chain's CDR3 is CASPPPGRGRGDTIYF. In nucleotides, the CDR3 is TGTGCCAGCCCACCTCCGGGCAGGGGGCGCGGCGACACCATATATTTT.

The V call is TRBV3-1 (or the pseudogene TRBV3-2), the J call TRBJ1-5, with 8 positions matching TRBD1. The CDR3 is 13 amino acids. J gave up 7 bases and V 2 bases, and 1 base lay outside the gene matches. Germline V gene sequence: CDR1 LGHDT, CDR2 YNNKEL (reference sequence). Here the CDR3 DNA reads TGTGCCAGCAGCCAAACAGGGGGGCAGCCCCAGCATTTT. Translated, it gives CASSQTGGQPQHF.

This chain joins TRBV28 and TRBJ1-4; D call uncertain. The V gene lost 6 bases and the J gene lost 3 bases, with 2 bases spanning the gap. This CDR3 spans 11 amino acids. Per germline, CDR1 MDHEN and CDR2 SYDVKM. CDR3 sequence (DNA): TGTGCCAGCAGCTCTAATGAAAAACTGTTTTTT. This encodes CASSSNEKLFF.

This clone was recorded a few times. The chain recombines TRBV10-1 with TRBJ2-7; D not resolved. V shed 4 bases and J shed 7 bases, with 17 bases lying between them. Germline assignment: CDR1 WNHNN and CDR2 SYGVQD (reference sequence). The CDR3 has 14 amino acids. CDR3 sequence: CASSAQGASGEQYF. The CDR3 DNA follows: TGCGCCAGCAGTGCACAAGGAGCATCCGGTGAGCAGTACTTC.

V and J are TRBV5-5 and TRBJ1-6; 8 nucleotides match TRBD1. The ends lost 1 base at V and 0 bases at J; junction bases unmatched: 12. CDR1 is SGHKS, CDR2 YYEKEE, per germline (reference sequence). CDR3 length: 20 amino acids. The CDR3 coding sequence is TGTGCCAGCAGCTTGACAAACCGGGACAGGCGACTCTCCTATAATTCACCCCTCCACTTT. This encodes CASSLTNRDRRLSYNSPLHF.

This chain links TRBV2 with TRBJ1-6; a possible D gene is TRBD1 (6 bases). The germline V and J ends were trimmed by 7 bases and 6 bases, with 10 bases remaining between them. Germline assignment: CDR1 SNHLY and CDR2 FYNNEI. This CDR3 has 13 amino acids. DNA for the CDR3: TGTGCCAGCACGGCAGGGGCTAATTCACCCCTCCACTTT. Its protein product is CASTAGANSPLHF. Full variable domain (missing parts from reference TRBV2 and TRBJ1-6): EPEVTQTPSHQVTQMGQEVILRCVPISNHLYFYWYRQILGQKVEFLVSFYNNEISEKSEIFDDQFSVERPDGSNFTLKIRSTKLEDSAMYFCASTAGANSPLHFGNGTRLTVT.

The chain has TRBV3-1 (or the pseudogene TRBV3-2) and TRBJ2-3; D call uncertain. There are 13 residues in the CDR3. Germline assignment: CDR1 LGHDT and CDR2 YNNKEL (reference sequence). The ends were cut back, 2 bases at V and 3 bases at J, with 6 bases in the middle. This CDR3 reads CASSQSSTDTQYF. The CDR3 DNA is TGTGCCAGCAGCCAAAGTAGTACAGATACGCAGTATTTT.

V usage is TRBV2 and J usage is TRBJ1-3; D is unresolved. This CDR3 contains 15 residues. The germline V gene encodes CDR1 SNHLY and CDR2 FYNNEI. Trimming removed 8 bases from V and 2 bases from J, with 16 bases in between. DNA for the CDR3: TGTGCCAGCCAGAGTCAGGTCATACCTGGAAACACCATATATTTT. Protein: CASQSQVIPGNTIYF.

This sequence joins TRBV7-2 and TRBJ1-1; D unclear. Per germline, CDR1 SGHTA and CDR2 FQGNSA. The V gene lost 2 bases and the J gene lost 2 bases, with 15 bases spanning the gap. The CDR3 sequence is 16 residues long. The CDR3 bases are TGTGCCAGCAGCTTAAGACCCCAAGGAGGTAACACTGAAGCTTTCTTT. Its protein product is CASSLRPQGGNTEAFF.